This TCR beta chain originates from a study of early stage breast cancer tumors. Across the study: Most invasive tumors, about 75% of the 16, were ER+/PR+/HER2-.

With respect to this clone: What it binds is unknown.

Each sample had two DNA replicates, roughly 0.5 ug blood or around 1.6 ug tissue. Assay used: immunoSEQ multiplex PCR; TCRdb lists only in-frame clones, some missing. The table lists tens of thousands of clones, around 69% of them singletons. Study results and limitations: Commonly generated sequences made up most enriched TCRB sequences shared between patients. Compared with adjacent normal breast, tumors showed around 2.5-fold denser, more clonal T cells.

Germline lookup yields CDR1 MGHDK and CDR2 SYGVNS. The CDR3 sequence is 12 residues long. Trimming cost V 8 bases and J 11 bases; bases outside gene matches: 9. This chain links TRBV25-1 with TRBJ1-1; TRBD1 matches 9 bases. Input material: blood. The TCR was taken from a person in their fifties with breast cancer. CDR3 in DNA: TGTGCCAGCGGGACCGGGACAGGGAAGGCTTTCTTT. Translating gives CASGTGTGKAFF.